This T cell receptor beta chain was identified in a study of T cells in tuberculosis. Study background: T cells were selected with CD1B tetramers loaded with glucose monomycolate.

General study points: Some low-affinity tetramer-binding T cells may be absent from this sample.

Unmatched junction bases numbered 6, after V lost 4 bases and J lost 5 bases. This CDR3 is built from 16 residues. Germline loops: CDR1 MNHNY, CDR2 SVGAGI (reference sequence). Cells were sorted from thawed PBMC rested overnight and stained with GMM-loaded CD1B tetramer, viability dye and anti-CD3. CD1B tetramers were loaded with Rhodococcus equi-derived C32 glucose monomycolate. The protocol was immunoSEQ multiplex PCR, while the TCRdb copy is restricted to in-frame clones and leaves out a portion. The sample holds approximately 88,000 clones, approximately 91% seen once. The TCR was taken from an adult woman with latent tuberculosis. Sequencing was performed on CD1b-GMM tetramer-negative cells sorted from PBMCs. The chain joins TRBV6-6 to TRBJ2-1; 12 bases fit TRBD2. CDR3 in amino acids: CASSFPASGGDNEQFF. In nucleotides, the CDR3 is TGTGCCAGCAGTTTCCCCGCTAGCGGGGGGGACAATGAGCAGTTCTTC.